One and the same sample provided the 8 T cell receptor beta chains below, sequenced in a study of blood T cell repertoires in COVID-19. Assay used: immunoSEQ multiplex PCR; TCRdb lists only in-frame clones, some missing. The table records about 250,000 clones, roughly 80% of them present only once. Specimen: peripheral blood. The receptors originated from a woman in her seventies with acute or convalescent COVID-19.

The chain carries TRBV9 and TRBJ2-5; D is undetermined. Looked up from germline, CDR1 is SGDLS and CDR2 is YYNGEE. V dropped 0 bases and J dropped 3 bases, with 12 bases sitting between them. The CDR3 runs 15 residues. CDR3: CASSVAGGLKETQYF. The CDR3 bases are TGTGCCAGCAGCGTAGCAGGTGGCCTAAAAGAGACCCAGTACTTC.

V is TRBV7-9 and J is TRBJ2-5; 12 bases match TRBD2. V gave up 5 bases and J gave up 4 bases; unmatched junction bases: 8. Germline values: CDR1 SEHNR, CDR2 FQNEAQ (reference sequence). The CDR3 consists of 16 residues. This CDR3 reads CASSRTSGVGIETQYF. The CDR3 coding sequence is TGTGCCAGCAGCAGGACTAGCGGGGTGGGGATAGAGACCCAGTACTTC.

CDR3 sequence: CASSFGGGRNYGYTF. The DNA for the CDR3 is TGTGCCAGCAGTTTCGGGGGGGGGCGGAACTATGGCTACACCTTC. V usage is TRBV27 and J usage is TRBJ1-2, with D perhaps matching TRBD1 (6 bases). V lost 3 bases, J lost 2 bases, and 13 bases lay in between. Germline values: CDR1 MNHEY, CDR2 SMNVEV (reference sequence). There are 15 residues in the CDR3.

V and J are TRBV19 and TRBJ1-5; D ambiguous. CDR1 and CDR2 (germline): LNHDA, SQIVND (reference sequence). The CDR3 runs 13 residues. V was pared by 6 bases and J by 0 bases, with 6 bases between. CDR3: CASRYNSNQPQHF. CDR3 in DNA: TGTGCCAGTAGATACAATAGCAATCAGCCCCAGCATTTT. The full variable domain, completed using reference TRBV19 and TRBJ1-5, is DGGITQSPKYLFRKEGQNVTLSCEQNLNHDAMYWYRQDPGQGLRLIYYSQIVNDFQKGDIAEGYSVSREKKESFPLTVTSAQKNPTAFYLCASRYNSNQPQHFGDGTRLSIL.

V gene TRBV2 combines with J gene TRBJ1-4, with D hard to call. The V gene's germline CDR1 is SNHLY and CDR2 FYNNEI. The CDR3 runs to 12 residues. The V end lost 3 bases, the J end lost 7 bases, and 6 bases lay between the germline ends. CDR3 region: CASSDMSEKLFF. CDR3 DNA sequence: TGTGCCAGCAGTGATATGTCTGAAAAACTGTTTTTT.

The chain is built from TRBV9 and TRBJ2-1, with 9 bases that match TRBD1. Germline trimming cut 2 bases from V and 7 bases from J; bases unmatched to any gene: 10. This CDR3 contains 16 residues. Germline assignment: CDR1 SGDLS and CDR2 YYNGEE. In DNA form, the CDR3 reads TGTGCCAGCAGCGTTGATACAGGGGGCACGGGGAATGAGCAGTTCTTC. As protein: CASSVDTGGTGNEQFF.

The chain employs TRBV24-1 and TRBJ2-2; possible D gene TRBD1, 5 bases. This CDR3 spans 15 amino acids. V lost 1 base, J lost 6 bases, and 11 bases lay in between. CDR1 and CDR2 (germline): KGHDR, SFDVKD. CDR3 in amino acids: CATSDFTGKAGELFF. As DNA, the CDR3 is TGTGCCACCAGTGATTTCACAGGAAAAGCCGGGGAGCTGTTTTTT.

CDR3 loop: CASSLRQGRITEAFF. The CDR3 nucleotides read TGTGCCAGTAGTCTCAGGCAGGGTCGGATCACTGAAGCTTTCTTT. This chain uses TRBV19 with TRBJ1-1, with D perhaps TRBD1 (5 bases). The CDR3 extends over 15 amino acids. V lost 5 bases, J lost 4 bases, and 17 bases lay in between. CDR1 is LNHDA and CDR2 is SQIVND in the germline V gene (reference sequence).